The next 5 T cell receptor beta chains were all read from a single sample in a study of blood T cell repertoires in COVID-19. Produced via immunoSEQ multiplex PCR; TCRdb's table is partial and in-frame only. The table includes around 300,000 clones, about 90% detected once. The sample comprised PBMCs or T cells enriched from blood (not recorded which). These receptors were taken from a woman in her twenties or thirties who had recovered from COVID-19.

This sequence joins TRBV10-3 and TRBJ1-5, with D possibly TRBD1 on 6 matching bases. Germline CDR1 reads ENHRY; CDR2 reads SYGVKD. V was shortened by 3 bases and J by 2 bases, with 20 bases between the two germline ends. CDR3 length: 18 amino acids. The CDR3 sequence: CAISDPTRGAGGNQPQHF. The CDR3 DNA sequence: TGTGCCATCAGTGACCCGACTCGGGGGGCGGGGGGCAATCAGCCCCAGCATTTT.

V is TRBV9 and J is TRBJ2-1; D may be TRBD2 (6 bases). The CDR3 has 17 residues. Germline V CDR1 and CDR2: SGDLS, YYNGEE. Deletions cut 4 bases from V and 2 bases from J, with 19 bases between. CDR3 coding DNA: TGTGCCAGCAGCCCCTACCTGAGAGGCGGGGCCTACAATGAGCAGTTCTTC. Protein product: CASSPYLRGGAYNEQFF.

This clone appeared a single time. This chain uses TRBV16 with TRBJ1-1; D is possibly TRBD1 (5 bases). CDR3 length: 15 amino acids. In germline, CDR1 is KGHSY, CDR2 FQNENV. Trimming cost V 2 bases and J 7 bases, with 17 bases left between them. This CDR3 is CASSQLPGVLGEAFF. The CDR3 coding sequence is TGTGCCAGCAGCCAACTGCCGGGGGTGTTGGGTGAAGCTTTCTTT.

The J gene is TRBJ1-2, the V gene TRBV7-9; D might be TRBD1 (6 bases). This CDR3 contains 13 residues. Per the germline V gene, CDR1 is SEHNR and CDR2 is FQNEAQ (reference sequence). With 11 bases removed from V and 4 bases from J, the gap between germline ends came to 17 bases. CDR3: CACSSGQTYGYTF. Here the CDR3 DNA reads TGTGCCTGCTCCTCAGGACAGACCTATGGCTACACCTTC.

This chain connects TRBV7-2 to TRBJ2-1, with 7 bases that match TRBD2. The CDR3 runs to 14 residues. In germline, CDR1 is SGHTA, CDR2 FQGNSA. With 8 bases clipped from V and 4 bases from J, the junction kept 8 bases outside the gene matches. The CDR3 region has the DNA TGTGCCAGCGCAACTTGGGGGGGGTACAATGAGCAGTTCTTC. It encodes CASATWGGYNEQFF.